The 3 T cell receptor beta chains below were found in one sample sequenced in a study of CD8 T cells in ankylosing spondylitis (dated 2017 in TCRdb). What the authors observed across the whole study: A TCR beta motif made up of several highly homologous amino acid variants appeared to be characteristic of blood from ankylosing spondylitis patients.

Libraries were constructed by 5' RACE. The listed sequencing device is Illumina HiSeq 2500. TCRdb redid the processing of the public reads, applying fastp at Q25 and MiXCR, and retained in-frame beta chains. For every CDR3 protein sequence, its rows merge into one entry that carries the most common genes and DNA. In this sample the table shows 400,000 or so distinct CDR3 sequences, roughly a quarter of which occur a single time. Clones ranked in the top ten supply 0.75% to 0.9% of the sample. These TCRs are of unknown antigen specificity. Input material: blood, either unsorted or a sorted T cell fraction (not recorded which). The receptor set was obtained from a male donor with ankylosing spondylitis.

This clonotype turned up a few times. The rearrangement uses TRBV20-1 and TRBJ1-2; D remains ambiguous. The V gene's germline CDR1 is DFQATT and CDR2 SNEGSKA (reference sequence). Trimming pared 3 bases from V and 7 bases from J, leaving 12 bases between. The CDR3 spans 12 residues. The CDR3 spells CSASRVGTGYTF. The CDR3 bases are TGCAGTGCTAGCCGGGTCGGTACTGGCTACACCTTC.

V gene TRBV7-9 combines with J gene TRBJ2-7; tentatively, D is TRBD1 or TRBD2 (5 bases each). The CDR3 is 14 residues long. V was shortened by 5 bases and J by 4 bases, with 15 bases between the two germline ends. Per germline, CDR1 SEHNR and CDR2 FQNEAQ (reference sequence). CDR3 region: CASSQRDLPYEQYF. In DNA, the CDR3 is TGTGCCAGCAGCCAGAGGGACCTCCCGTACGAGCAGTACTTC.

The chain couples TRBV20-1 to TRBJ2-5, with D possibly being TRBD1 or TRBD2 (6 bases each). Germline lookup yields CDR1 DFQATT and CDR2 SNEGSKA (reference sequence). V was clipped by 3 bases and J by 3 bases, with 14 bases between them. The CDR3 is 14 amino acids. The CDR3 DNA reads TGCAGTGCTAGTAGCTTGAGGGGGGAAGAGACCCAGTACTTC. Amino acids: CSASSLRGEETQYF.